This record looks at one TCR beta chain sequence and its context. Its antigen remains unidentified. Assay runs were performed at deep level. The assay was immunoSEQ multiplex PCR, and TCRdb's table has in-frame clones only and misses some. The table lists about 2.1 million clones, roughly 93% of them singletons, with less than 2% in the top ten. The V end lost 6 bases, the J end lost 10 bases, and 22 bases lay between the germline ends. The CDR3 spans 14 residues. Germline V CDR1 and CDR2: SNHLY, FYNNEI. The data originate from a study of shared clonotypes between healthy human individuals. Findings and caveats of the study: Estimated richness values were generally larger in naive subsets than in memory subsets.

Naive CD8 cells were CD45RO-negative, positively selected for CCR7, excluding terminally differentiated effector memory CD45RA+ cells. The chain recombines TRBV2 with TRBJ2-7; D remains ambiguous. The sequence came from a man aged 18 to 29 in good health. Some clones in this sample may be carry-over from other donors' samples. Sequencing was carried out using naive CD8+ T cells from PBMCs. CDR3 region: CASSPLSESTIQYF. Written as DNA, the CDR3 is TGTGCCAGCAGCCCCTTGAGCGAGTCTACGATTCAGTACTTC.